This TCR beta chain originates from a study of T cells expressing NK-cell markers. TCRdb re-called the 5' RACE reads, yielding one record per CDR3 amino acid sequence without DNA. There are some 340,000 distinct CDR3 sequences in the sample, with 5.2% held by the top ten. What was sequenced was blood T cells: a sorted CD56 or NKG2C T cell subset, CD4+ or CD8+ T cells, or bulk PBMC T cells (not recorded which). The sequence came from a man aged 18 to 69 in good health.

The CDR3 sequence is CSSFLAGGPDTQYF. This rearrangement joins TRBV20-1 to TRBJ2-3; absent DNA, TCRdb's TRBD2 call cannot be checked. CDR1 and CDR2 (germline): DFQATT, SNEGSKA (reference sequence). The CDR3 has 14 residues.